Below, 26 T cell receptor beta chains from the same sample are listed, as sequenced in a study of T cell repertoires in cytomegalovirus infection. TCRdb reprocessed the reads with MiXCR, giving one entry per CDR3 protein. The top ten hold 9.5% to 13% of the sample, which has 150,000 to 180,000 distinct CDR3 sequences, 23% seen once. The sample was PBMCs. These receptors were taken from a human donor in good health (CMV status not recorded). Some clones in this sample may be carry-over from other donors' samples.

This rearrangement joins TRBV3-1 to TRBJ2-7, with 8 bases identical to TRBD1. The CDR3 extends over 15 amino acids. With V trimmed by 0 bases and J by 5 bases, 6 bases remained unmatched. In germline, CDR1 is LGHDT, CDR2 YNNKEL (reference sequence). CDR3 in DNA: TGTGCCAGCAGCCAAGACGTGACAGGGGCCAACGAGCAGTACTTC. Protein sequence: CASSQDVTGANEQYF.

This chain joins TRBV18 and TRBJ1-2; unclear D gene. V was shortened by 3 bases and J by 3 bases, with 8 bases between the two germline ends. The germline gives CDR1 KGHSH, CDR2 LQKENI. The CDR3 totals 13 residues. The chain's CDR3 is CASSPQVDYGYTF. CDR3 nucleotides: TGTGCCAGCTCACCTCAAGTTGACTATGGCTACACCTTC.

This clonotype was counted at least ten times. The junction and the germline gene differ at one end; a read error may be behind it. The chain combines TRBV7-9 with TRBJ2-1, with 9 bases that match TRBD2. This CDR3 comprises 15 residues. CDR1 is SEHNR and CDR2 is FQNEAQ in the germline V gene (reference sequence). The CDR3 DNA sequence: TGTGCCAGCAGGTTAGCGGGAGACCGTCGGAATGAGCAGTTCTTC. This encodes CASRLAGDRRNEQFF.

The chain is built from TRBV20-1 and TRBJ2-1; D is uncertain. V dropped 0 bases and J dropped 10 bases, with 13 bases sitting between them. CDR1 is DFQATT, CDR2 SNEGSKA, per germline (reference sequence). The CDR3 is made up of 13 amino acids. The CDR3 loop is CSARDLALREQFF. The DNA of the CDR3 is TGCAGTGCTAGAGATTTGGCTCTGAGGGAGCAGTTCTTC.

The rearrangement joins TRBV6-2 or TRBV6-3 to TRBJ2-5; no definite D call. Germline assignment: CDR1 MNHEY and CDR2 SVGEGT. The CDR3 runs to 14 residues. V lost 2 bases to trimming and J lost 4 bases, with 11 bases between them. The CDR3 sequence: CASSYGGPRETQYF. CDR3 nucleotide sequence: TGTGCCAGCAGTTACGGCGGCCCTAGAGAGACCCAGTACTTC.

The V gene is TRBV9, the J gene TRBJ2-3; 11 positions agree with TRBD2. The ends lost 3 bases at V and 9 bases at J; junction bases unmatched: 9. CDR3 size: 15 residues. In germline, CDR1 is SGDLS, CDR2 YYNGEE. CDR3 DNA: TGTGCCAGCAGCGCCTTAGCGGGAGGGCCCTCGACGCAGTATTTT. Amino acid sequence: CASSALAGGPSTQYF.

The V and J genes are TRBV28 and TRBJ1-2, with no clear D. The germline CDR1 and CDR2 sequences are MDHEN and SYDVKM. There are 14 residues in the CDR3. V lost 7 bases to trimming and J lost 5 bases, with 17 bases between them. The CDR3 sequence: CASIGVSETYGYTF. The CDR3 coding sequence is TGTGCCAGCATTGGTGTCAGCGAAACATATGGCTACACCTTC.

This clonotype was observed many times. The J gene is TRBJ2-7, the V gene TRBV7-9; D unresolved. CDR1 is SEHNR and CDR2 is FQNEAQ in the germline V gene (reference sequence). The CDR3 consists of 11 residues. With 8 bases removed from V and 2 bases from J, the gap between germline ends came to 7 bases. Here the CDR3 reads CASVNAYEQYF. The DNA of the CDR3 is TGTGCCAGCGTAAACGCCTACGAGCAGTACTTC.

The V and J genes are TRBV5-1 and TRBJ2-1, with 13 bases matching TRBD2. This CDR3 has 16 residues. J was trimmed by 7 bases and V by 2 bases; bases with no gene match: 6. Germline values: CDR1 SGHRS, CDR2 YFSETQ. The CDR3 DNA sequence: TGCGCCAGCAGCTTACTAGCGGGGGGGCCAAGAAATGAGCAGTTCTTC. Translated, it gives CASSLLAGGPRNEQFF.

V is TRBV4-2 and J is TRBJ2-4, with 11 bases fitting TRBD1. There are 18 residues in the CDR3. The germline V gene encodes CDR1 LGHNA and CDR2 YNFKEQ. Germline trimming cut 4 bases from V and 9 bases from J; bases unmatched to any gene: 17. CDR3 DNA: TGTGCCAGCAGCCCTACAATCCTGGACAGGGGGCGGATCGGCATTCAGTACTTC. Translating gives CASSPTILDRGRIGIQYF.

V usage is TRBV6-5 and J usage is TRBJ2-7; 8 nucleotides agree with TRBD2. This CDR3 region has 15 residues. V lost 4 bases, J lost 4 bases, and 9 bases stayed unmatched. Germline V CDR1 and CDR2: MNHEY, SVGAGI. The CDR3 nucleotides are TGTGCCAGCAGTTTGGACGGGAGGGCCTTATACGAGCAGTACTTC. It specifies CASSLDGRALYEQYF.

The sample holds a few counts of this clonotype. This rearrangement joins TRBV28 to TRBJ1-1; D gene unclear. CDR3 size: 13 residues. Germline CDR1 and CDR2: MDHEN and SYDVKM. The V end lost 3 bases, the J end lost 6 bases, and 11 bases lay between the germline ends. For the CDR3, the DNA is TGTGCCAGCAGTTTCTTCGAGAGAGCTGAAGCTTTCTTT. Translated, it gives CASSFFERAEAFF.

There are many counts of this clonotype. CDR3 in DNA: TGTGCCAGCAGTGTCAAGCTACAGGGGCGACAGCCCCAGCATTTT. It codes for CASSVKLQGRQPQHF. The chain has TRBV12-3 or TRBV12-4 and TRBJ1-5; 7 bases are shared with TRBD1. V shed 5 bases, J shed 7 bases, and the junction held 11 bases outside the gene matches. This CDR3 region has 15 residues.

This clonotype was observed a few times. The V call is TRBV14, the J call TRBJ2-1; TRBD2 might be the D (6 bases). Germline V CDR1 and CDR2: SGHDN, FVKESK. The CDR3 contains 14 residues. Trimming stripped 5 bases from V and 8 bases from J, with 16 bases between. The CDR3 spells CASSFAGPWDEQFF. The CDR3 nucleotides are TGTGCCAGCAGCTTTGCGGGGCCCTGGGATGAGCAGTTCTTC.

The chain joins TRBV6-5 to TRBJ2-1; 8 nucleotides line up with TRBD2. CDR1 and CDR2 from the germline V gene are MNHEY and SVGAGI. J gave up 9 bases and V 4 bases, and 8 bases lay outside the gene matches. The CDR3 loop spans 14 amino acids. CDR3 region: CASSFGRAYAEQFF. CDR3 coding DNA: TGTGCCAGCAGTTTCGGGAGGGCCTACGCTGAGCAGTTCTTC.

In its sample, this clonotype was seen many times. The chain links TRBV6-5 to TRBJ1-3; 7 positions agree with TRBD1. Germline-derived CDR1 and CDR2 are MNHEY and SVGAGI. V lost 4 bases and J lost 3; bases outside the gene matches: 6. The CDR3 loop spans 15 amino acids. The CDR3 sequence is CASSSSGTDGNTIYF. CDR3 sequence (DNA): TGTGCCAGCAGTTCCTCCGGGACAGATGGAAACACCATATATTTT.

Ten or more counts support this clonotype. The chain is built from TRBV5-6 and TRBJ2-1; D uncertain. The V and J ends lost 2 bases and 7 bases respectively, with 7 bases between them. The CDR3 extends over 12 amino acids. Germline V gene lookup returns CDR1 SGHDT and CDR2 YYEEEE. DNA for the CDR3: TGTGCCAGCAGCTTTGGCAGGAATGAGCAGTTCTTC. As protein: CASSFGRNEQFF.

Of note for this clonotype: The junction does not match germline at one end; this may be a read error. The chain combines TRBV12-3 or TRBV12-4 with TRBJ1-2; D might be TRBD1 (6 bases). The CDR3 extends over 14 amino acids. The chain's CDR3 is CASSPGTGPYGYTF. CDR3 sequence (DNA): TGTGCTAGCAGTCCCGGTACAGGGCCCTATGGCTACACCTTC.

This chain connects TRBV29-1 to TRBJ2-3; 11 bases line up with TRBD2. The CDR3 sequence is 15 residues long. The germline V gene has CDR1 SQVTM and CDR2 ANQGSEA. Trimming took 7 bases from V and 3 from J; bases not matched to a gene: 9. CDR3: CSARALAGGTDTQYF. CDR3 nucleotide sequence: TGCAGCGCTCGGGCCTTAGCGGGAGGGACAGATACGCAGTATTTT.

This chain joins TRBV7-6 and TRBJ1-1; maybe TRBD1 (5 bases). The CDR3 contains 15 residues. Per the germline V gene, CDR1 is SGHVS and CDR2 is FNYEAQ. Trimming took 4 bases from V and 1 from J, leaving 13 bases between them. The CDR3 sequence: CASSSNIDRNTEAFF. CDR3 DNA: TGTGCCAGCAGCTCCAACATAGACAGGAACACTGAAGCTTTCTTT.

J is TRBJ2-1 and V is TRBV10-3; D is unclear. The CDR3 length is 16 residues. V lost 0 bases and J 0 bases, leaving 9 bases between the germline ends. Germline CDR1 reads ENHRY; CDR2 reads SYGVKD. In DNA, the CDR3 is TGTGCCATCAGTGAGTCTGCATCCAGCTCCTACAATGAGCAGTTCTTC. Translated, it gives CAISESASSSYNEQFF.

This clonotype was detected many times. This chain connects TRBV7-2 to TRBJ2-7; D is unclear. Trimming removed 5 bases from V and 6 bases from J, with 11 bases in between. The germline V gene encodes CDR1 SGHTA and CDR2 FQGNSA. This CDR3 spans 12 amino acids. The CDR3 spells CASSLYPGEQYF. The CDR3 DNA reads as TGTGCCAGCAGCCTCTACCCTGGCGAGCAGTACTTC.

There are a few counts of this clonotype. This chain connects TRBV6-5 to TRBJ2-1; 7 bases fit TRBD2. This CDR3 comprises 15 residues. After removal of 6 bases from V and 0 bases from J, the junction contained 5 bases not matched to a gene. In germline, CDR1 is MNHEY, CDR2 SVGAGI. The CDR3 coding sequence is TGTGCCAGCAGCACTAGCGTCAGCTCCTACAATGAGCAGTTCTTC. Translated: CASSTSVSSYNEQFF.

The sample holds many counts of this clonotype. The chain joins TRBV7-2 to TRBJ1-6, with TRBD1 identical over 9 bases. The CDR3 extends over 15 amino acids. CDR1 and CDR2 (germline): SGHTA, FQGNSA. V lost 5 bases and J lost 9; bases outside the gene matches: 8. DNA of the CDR3: TGTGCCAGCAGCCTCGGGGCGACAGGGGGTTCACCCCTCCACTTT. The encoded protein is CASSLGATGGSPLHF.

This clonotype was detected many times. The rearrangement joins TRBV7-2 to TRBJ1-5; tentative D call: TRBD1 (5 bases). Germline V gene lookup returns CDR1 SGHTA and CDR2 FQGNSA. V was trimmed by 6 bases and J by 3 bases, leaving 12 bases between them. CDR3 length: 14 residues. CDR3 bases: TGTGCCAGCAGATCAGGGAGGGTCAATCAGCCCCAGCATTTT. This gives the protein CASRSGRVNQPQHF.

There are a few counts of this clonotype. This chain links TRBV5-4 with TRBJ2-2; 14 bases agree with TRBD2. This CDR3 contains 17 residues. CDR1 and CDR2 (germline): SGHNT, YYREEE (reference sequence). V trimming: 4 bases; J trimming: 5 bases; junction bases outside the gene matches: 7. The CDR3 coding sequence is TGTGCCAGCAGCCCAGGACTAGCGGGGGGTGGGACCGGGGAGCTGTTTTTT. Protein: CASSPGLAGGGTGELFF. The full variable domain, rest sourced from reference TRBV5-4 and TRBJ2-2, is ETGVTQSPTHLIKTRGQQVTLRCSSQSGHNTVSWYQQALGQGPQFIFQYYREEENGRGNFPPRFSGLQFPNYSSELNVNALELDDSALYLCASSPGLAGGGTGELFFGEGSRLTVL.